The rows below give T cell receptor beta chains drawn from one sample of a study of blood T cell repertoires in COVID-19. The assay was immunoSEQ multiplex PCR, and TCRdb's table has in-frame clones only and misses some. The table records about 160,000 clones, 82% of them present only once. The sequencing sample was made of PBMCs or T cells enriched from blood (not recorded which). These receptors were obtained from a man between 60 and 70 years old who had recovered from COVID-19. Both conserved end residues are part of each CDR3. A D gene is named only where the DNA matches it firmly. Rows may omit the clone size; those that give it use once, few, many or a size class.

v_gene,j_gene,d_gene,abundance,CDR3aa,CDR3nt
TRBV6-2/TRBV6-3,TRBJ2-1,-,few,CASTPGTLSYNEQFF,TGTGCCAGCACCCCTGGGACACTCTCCTACAATGAGCAGTTCTTC
TRBV5-6,TRBJ2-7,TRBD1,-,CASSLVGTGDREQYF,TGTGCCAGCAGCTTGGTTGGGACAGGGGACCGCGAGCAGTACTTC
TRBV7-2,TRBJ2-7,-,few,CASSTRLGGAEAEQYF,TGTGCCAGCAGCACACGTCTTGGCGGGGCTGAAGCCGAGCAGTACTTC
TRBV11-2,TRBJ2-2,TRBD2,-,CASSPPGLAGWNTGELFF,TGTGCCAGCAGCCCCCCGGGACTAGCGGGGTGGAACACCGGGGAGCTGTTTTTT
TRBV5-1,TRBJ2-1,TRBD1,few,CASSSTGAPIDEQFF,TGCGCCAGCAGCTCCACAGGGGCCCCCATCGATGAGCAGTTCTTC
TRBV28,TRBJ2-5,TRBD2,-,CASSPLLAGEETQYF,TGTGCCAGCAGTCCCCTCCTAGCGGGGGAGGAGACCCAGTACTTC
TRBV5-1,TRBJ2-5,-,-,CASNLGGGLYQETQYF,TGCGCCAGCAACCTGGGGGGGGGCCTGTACCAAGAGACCCAGTACTTC
TRBV5-1,TRBJ1-6,-,-,CASNLGEYNSPLHF,TGCGCCAGCAACTTGGGGGAGTATAATTCACCCCTCCACTTT
TRBV30,TRBJ1-2,TRBD1,-,CAWRGTGHDYGYTF,TGTGCCTGGAGAGGGACAGGGCACGACTATGGCTACACCTTC
TRBV29-1,TRBJ1-2,TRBD1,-,CSVEQTGGAGGYTF,TGCAGCGTTGAGCAAACAGGGGGGGCGGGAGGCTACACCTTC
TRBV27,TRBJ2-2,-,-,CASSFAGELFF,TGTGCCAGCAGTTTCGCCGGGGAGCTGTTTTTT
TRBV5-5,TRBJ2-3,TRBD2,-,CASSRSGSTDTQYF,TGTGCCAGCAGCCGTAGCGGGAGCACAGATACGCAGTATTTT
TRBV7-3,TRBJ2-3,TRBD2,-,CASSLSGGSTDTQYF,TGTGCCAGCAGCTTATCCGGGGGGAGCACAGATACGCAGTATTTT
TRBV7-2,TRBJ2-6,-,-,CASNPGGSGANVLTF,TGTGCCAGCAACCCCGGGGGCTCTGGGGCCAACGTCCTGACTTTC
TRBV7-8,TRBJ1-1,-,-,CASSQREEGTAFF,TGTGCCAGCAGTCAACGGGAGGAGGGCACTGCTTTCTTT
TRBV5-8,TRBJ2-7,TRBD1,-,CASSHDRGLPYEQYF,TGTGCCAGCTCTCACGACAGGGGCCTACCCTACGAGCAGTACTTC
TRBV5-4,TRBJ2-1,-,-,CASTPWGDYNEQFF,TGTGCCAGCACCCCTTGGGGGGACTACAATGAGCAGTTCTTC
TRBV7-4,TRBJ1-6,TRBD1,once,CASSSRDSSYNSPLHF,TGTGCCAGCAGCTCCCGGGACAGCTCCTATAATTCACCCCTCCACTTT
TRBV5-1,TRBJ2-3,TRBD2,-,CASSRTSGGTDTQYF,TGCGCCAGCAGCCGTACTAGCGGGGGCACAGATACGCAGTATTTT
TRBV20-1,TRBJ2-2,-,-,CSASSGVTGELFF,TGCAGTGCTAGTAGCGGAGTCACCGGGGAGCTGTTTTTT
TRBV19,TRBJ2-1,TRBD1,-,CASSPGTGRGEQFF,TGTGCCAGTAGTCCCGGGACAGGGAGAGGTGAGCAGTTCTTC
TRBV28,TRBJ1-6,-,once,CASSLETGGSPLHF,TGTGCCAGCAGTTTGGAGACAGGCGGCTCACCCCTCCACTTT
TRBV29-1,TRBJ2-5,-,few,CSVEVQDPQGETQYF,TGCAGCGTTGAAGTACAGGACCCCCAAGGGGAGACCCAGTACTTC
TRBV30,TRBJ1-3,TRBD1,-,CAWSPAGTARRRNTIYF,TGTGCCTGGAGTCCCGCCGGGACAGCTAGAAGAAGAAACACCATATATTTT
TRBV7-9,TRBJ1-2,-,-,CASSLGGREYGYTF,TGTGCCAGCAGCTTAGGAGGGAGAGAGTATGGCTACACCTTC
TRBV5-1,TRBJ1-1,TRBD1,-,CASSLEGQGLTEAFF,TGCGCCAGCAGCTTGGAGGGACAGGGATTGACTGAAGCTTTCTTT
TRBV3-1/TRBV3-2,TRBJ2-3,TRBD2,-,CASSQGLAGGTDTQYF,TGTGCCAGCAGCCAAGGACTAGCGGGAGGTACAGATACGCAGTATTTT
TRBV2,TRBJ2-1,TRBD1,-,CASSPTPGQGYNEQFF,TGTGCCAGCAGCCCTACTCCGGGACAGGGCTACAATGAGCAGTTCTTC
TRBV5-3,TRBJ2-5,TRBD2,-,CARKRPNSGTRGKTQYF,TGTGCCAGAAAGCGGCCAAATAGCGGGACCAGGGGTAAGACCCAGTACTTC
TRBV28,TRBJ1-5,TRBD1,-,CASSSWTGLNQPQHF,TGTGCCAGCAGTTCTTGGACAGGCCTTAATCAGCCCCAGCATTTT
TRBV7-9,TRBJ1-2,-,-,CASSFSDYGYTF,TGTGCCAGCAGCTTCTCAGACTATGGCTACACCTTC
TRBV7-2,TRBJ2-5,-,-,CASSLDSFWETQYF,TGTGCCAGCAGCTTAGACTCTTTCTGGGAGACCCAGTACTTC
TRBV29-1,TRBJ2-1,TRBD2,-,CSVDRGGEQFF,TGCAGCGTTGACCGGGGGGGCGAGCAGTTCTTC
TRBV28,TRBJ1-1,-,-,CASSVWRTEAFF,TGTGCCAGCAGTGTCTGGAGGACTGAAGCTTTCTTT
TRBV19,TRBJ1-6,-,-,CASSPERGDGVPLHF,TGTGCCAGTAGCCCCGAGCGGGGGGACGGGGTTCCCCTCCACTTT
TRBV5-1,TRBJ1-1,-,-,CASSFGDTEAFF,TGCGCCAGCAGCTTCGGAGACACTGAAGCTTTCTTT
TRBV7-2,TRBJ2-7,-,-,CASNETPSPSGEQYF,TGTGCCAGCAACGAGACTCCCTCCCCATCGGGGGAGCAGTACTTC
TRBV19,TRBJ1-1,TRBD1,-,CASSRGQSNTEAFF,TGTGCCAGTAGCAGGGGACAGTCCAACACTGAAGCTTTCTTT
TRBV6-5,TRBJ2-2,TRBD1,-,CATTGAGLWTGELFF,TGTGCCACAACAGGGGCAGGGCTTTGGACCGGGGAGCTGTTTTTT
TRBV28,TRBJ1-5,-,once,CASSPHQSARPQHF,TGTGCCAGCAGCCCTCATCAAAGCGCCCGGCCCCAGCATTTT
TRBV2,TRBJ1-5,-,-,CASTGGAAPQHF,TGTGCCAGCACGGGAGGGGCTGCGCCCCAGCATTTT
TRBV18,TRBJ1-4,TRBD1,-,CASSPLTGGGGEKLFF,TGTGCCAGCTCACCATTAACAGGGGGCGGTGGAGAAAAACTGTTTTTT
TRBV28,TRBJ1-1,-,few,CASSRITEAFF,TGTGCCAGCAGCAGAATCACTGAAGCTTTCTTT
TRBV30,TRBJ2-7,TRBD1,-,CAVTGDREQYF,TGTGCCGTCACAGGGGACCGGGAGCAGTACTTC
TRBV7-2,TRBJ2-7,TRBD2,-,CASSFMLAGDYEQYF,TGTGCCAGCAGCTTCATGCTAGCGGGAGACTACGAGCAGTACTTC